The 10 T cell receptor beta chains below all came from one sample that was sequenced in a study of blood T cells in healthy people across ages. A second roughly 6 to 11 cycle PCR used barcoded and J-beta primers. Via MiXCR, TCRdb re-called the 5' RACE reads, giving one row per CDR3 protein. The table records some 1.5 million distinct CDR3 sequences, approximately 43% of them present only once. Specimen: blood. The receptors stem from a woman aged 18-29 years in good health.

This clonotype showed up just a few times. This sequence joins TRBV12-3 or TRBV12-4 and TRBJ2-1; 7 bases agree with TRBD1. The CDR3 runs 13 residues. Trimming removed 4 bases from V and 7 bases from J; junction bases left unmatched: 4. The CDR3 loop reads CASSSTGVNEQFF. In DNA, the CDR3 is TGTGCCAGCAGTTCCACAGGGGTTAATGAGCAGTTCTTC.

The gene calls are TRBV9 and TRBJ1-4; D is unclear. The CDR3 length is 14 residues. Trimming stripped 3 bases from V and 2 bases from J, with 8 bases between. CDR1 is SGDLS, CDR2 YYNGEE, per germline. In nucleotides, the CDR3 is TGTGCCAGCAGCGAGGGCCTGACTAATGAAAAACTGTTTTTT. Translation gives CASSEGLTNEKLFF. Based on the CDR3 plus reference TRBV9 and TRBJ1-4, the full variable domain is DSGVTQTPKHLITATGQRVTLRCSPRSGDLSVYWYQQSLDQGLQFLIQYYNGEERAKGNILERFSAQQFPDLHSELNLSSLELGDSALYFCASSEGLTNEKLFFGSGTQLSVL.

CDR3 in DNA: TGTGCCAGCAGTCCGCCGCTCGGGGGGGACAAGAACTATGGCTACACCTTC. Protein product: CASSPPLGGDKNYGYTF. The chain links TRBV12-3 or TRBV12-4 to TRBJ1-2; possibly TRBD1 for D (6 bases). V lost 5 bases, J lost 2 bases, and 21 bases lay in between. The CDR3 spans 17 residues.

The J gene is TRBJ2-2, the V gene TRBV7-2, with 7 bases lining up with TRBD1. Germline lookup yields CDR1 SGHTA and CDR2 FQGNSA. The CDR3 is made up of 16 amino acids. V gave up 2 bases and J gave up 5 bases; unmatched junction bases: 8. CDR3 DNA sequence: TGTGCCAGCAGCTTACGTCCGGGACAGACTACCGGGGAGCTGTTTTTT. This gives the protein CASSLRPGQTTGELFF.

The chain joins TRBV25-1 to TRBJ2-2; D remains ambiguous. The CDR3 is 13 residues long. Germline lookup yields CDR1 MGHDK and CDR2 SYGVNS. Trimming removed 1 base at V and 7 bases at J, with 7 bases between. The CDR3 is CASSEWKIGELFF. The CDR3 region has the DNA TGTGCCAGCAGTGAATGGAAAATCGGGGAGCTGTTTTTT.

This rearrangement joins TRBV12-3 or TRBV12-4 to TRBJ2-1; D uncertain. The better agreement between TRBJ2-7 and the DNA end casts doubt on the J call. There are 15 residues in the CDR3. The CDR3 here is CASSPQPSTYNEQYF. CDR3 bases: TGTGCCAGCAGTCCTCAGCCGAGTACCTACAATGAGCAGTACTTC.

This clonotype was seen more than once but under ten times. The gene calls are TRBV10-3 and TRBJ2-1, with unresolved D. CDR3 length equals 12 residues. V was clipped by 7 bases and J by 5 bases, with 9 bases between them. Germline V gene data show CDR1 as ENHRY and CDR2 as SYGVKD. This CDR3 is CAITNADNEQFF. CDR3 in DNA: TGTGCCATCACCAACGCAGACAATGAGCAGTTCTTC.

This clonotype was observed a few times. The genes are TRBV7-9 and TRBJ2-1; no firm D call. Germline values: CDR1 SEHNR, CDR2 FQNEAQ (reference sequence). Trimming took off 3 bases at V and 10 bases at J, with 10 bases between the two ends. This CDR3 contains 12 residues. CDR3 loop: CASSFAQREQFF. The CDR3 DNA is TGTGCCAGCAGCTTCGCCCAACGGGAGCAGTTCTTC.

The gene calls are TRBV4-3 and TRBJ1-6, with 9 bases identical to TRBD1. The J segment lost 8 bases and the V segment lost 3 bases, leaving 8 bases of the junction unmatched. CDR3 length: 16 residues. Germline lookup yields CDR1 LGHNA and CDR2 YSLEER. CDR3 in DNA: TGCGCCAGCAGCCAGGGAACAGGGGGCGTCGATTCACCCCTCCACTTT. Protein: CASSQGTGGVDSPLHF.

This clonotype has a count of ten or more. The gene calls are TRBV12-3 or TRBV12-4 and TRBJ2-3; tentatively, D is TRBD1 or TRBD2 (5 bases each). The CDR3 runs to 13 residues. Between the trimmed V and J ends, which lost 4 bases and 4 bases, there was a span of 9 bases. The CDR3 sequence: CASSSGRADTQYF. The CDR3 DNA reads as TGTGCCAGCAGTTCGGGACGAGCAGATACGCAGTATTTT.